What follows are 21 T cell receptor beta chains derived from one specimen sequenced in a study of T cells after yellow fever vaccination. TCRdb called the 5' RACE reads again in MiXCR, with one record for every CDR3 protein. The table includes under 250,000 distinct CDR3 sequences, less than 9% detected once. Specimen: CD4+ T cells sorted from PBMCs, collected 15 days after the yellow fever booster vaccination. These receptors were taken from a man younger than 40 who received the YFV17D yellow fever vaccine.

The chain uses TRBV20-1 and TRBJ2-5; no clear D gene. The CDR3 contains 11 residues. V was shortened by 5 bases and J by 4 bases, with 8 bases between the two germline ends. CDR1 is DFQATT and CDR2 is SNEGSKA in the germline V gene (reference sequence). CDR3 sequence (DNA): TGCAGTGCTCTAGTGGCAGAGACCCAGTACTTC. This encodes CSALVAETQYF.

This clonotype was seen only a few times. This chain links TRBV7-2 with TRBJ2-7; TRBD1 matches 11 bases. J was trimmed by 4 bases and V by 5 bases; bases with no gene match: 4. Per the germline V gene, CDR1 is SGHTA and CDR2 is FQGNSA. The length of the CDR3 is 14 residues. CDR3 protein: CASSKDRGLYEQYF. The DNA of the CDR3 is TGTGCCAGCAGCAAGGACAGGGGGCTGTACGAGCAGTACTTC.

Details on this clonotype: This may come from a read error, since a much larger clone is one base off. This chain links TRBV4-3 with TRBJ2-5; 7 bases fit TRBD1. The CDR3 runs 14 residues. Germline V gene lookup returns CDR1 LGHNA and CDR2 YSLEER. The CDR3 is CASSEDRVQETQYF. The CDR3 coding sequence is TGCGCCAGCAGCGAAGACAGGGTCCAAGAGACCCAGTACTTC.

This clonotype was observed a handful of times. V gene TRBV5-1 combines with J gene TRBJ2-3; maybe TRBD2 (6 bases). This CDR3 comprises 16 residues. Between the trimmed V and J ends, which lost 0 bases and 2 bases, there was a span of 13 bases. Germline V gene sequence: CDR1 SGHRS, CDR2 YFSETQ. The CDR3 spells CASSLAVRGDTDTQYF. CDR3 bases: TGCGCCAGCAGCTTGGCCGTGCGGGGAGACACAGATACGCAGTATTTT.

About this clonotype itself: A junction end diverges from the germline sequence, so it may reflect a read error. V usage is TRBV3-1 and J usage is TRBJ2-1, with a tentative D call TRBD2 (5 bases). The germline V gene encodes CDR1 LGHDT and CDR2 YNNKEL (reference sequence). The CDR3 is 16 residues long. The CDR3 DNA sequence: TGTGCCAGCAGCCGCCTCGGAGGAGTATCCTTCAATGAGCAGTTCTTC. Residues: CASSRLGGVSFNEQFF.

This clonotype has only a few counts. The chain carries TRBV20-1 and TRBJ1-5, with D tentatively TRBD1 (6 bases). V was pared by 4 bases and J by 2 bases, with 9 bases between. The CDR3 consists of 13 residues. Germline V lookup: CDR1 DFQATT, CDR2 SNEGSKA (reference sequence). CDR3 sequence: CSANSGGNQPQHF. CDR3 coding DNA: TGCAGTGCTAACTCAGGGGGCAATCAGCCCCAGCATTTT.

There are a few counts of this clonotype. This chain joins TRBV6-2 or TRBV6-3 and TRBJ2-7; 8 nucleotides align to TRBD2. The CDR3 extends over 14 amino acids. J gave up 1 base and V 7 bases, and 6 bases lay outside the gene matches. Germline CDR1 MNHEY, CDR2 SVGEGT. As DNA, the CDR3 is TGTGCCAGCACCCCGACTAGCGTGTCCTACGAGCAGTACTTC. Amino acid sequence: CASTPTSVSYEQYF.

The rearrangement links TRBV19 to TRBJ2-2; TRBD2 might be the D (6 bases). Germline V gene lookup returns CDR1 LNHDA and CDR2 SQIVND (reference sequence). The CDR3 contains 17 residues. The V and J ends lost 7 bases and 3 bases respectively, with 21 bases between them. The DNA of the CDR3 is TGTGCCAGTAAGCCCTTCGGAGGGATCAAGGACACCGGGGAGCTGTTTTTT. Its translation: CASKPFGGIKDTGELFF.

In its sample, this clonotype was seen many times. This chain links TRBV7-9 with TRBJ2-3, with a weak D call TRBD2 (6 bases). Looked up from germline, CDR1 is SEHNR and CDR2 is FQNEAQ (reference sequence). This CDR3 is 16 amino acids long. The germline V and J ends were trimmed by 1 base and 0 bases, with 11 bases remaining between them. The CDR3 nucleotides read TGTGCCAGCAGCTTAGTACTAGCAGTTAGCACAGATACGCAGTATTTT. This sequence encodes CASSLVLAVSTDTQYF.

J is TRBJ1-1 and V is TRBV4-2; 9 nucleotides match TRBD1. J was trimmed by 4 bases and V by 5 bases; bases with no gene match: 20. This CDR3 is built from 19 residues. The germline CDR1 and CDR2 sequences are LGHNA and YNFKEQ. The CDR3 loop reads CASSTRGTGINMESTEAFF. The CDR3 DNA is TGTGCCAGCAGCACGAGAGGGACAGGGATAAACATGGAGAGCACTGAAGCTTTCTTT.

This chain links TRBV6-1 with TRBJ1-5; 7 bases align to TRBD1. The length of the CDR3 is 16 residues. CDR1 and CDR2 from the germline V gene are MNHNS and SASEGT. The V and J ends lost 5 bases and 2 bases, in that order; junction bases with no gene match: 9. Here the CDR3 DNA reads TGTGCCAGCAGTCGCCATCCCGGGACAGGCAATCAGCCCCAGCATTTT. Amino acids: CASSRHPGTGNQPQHF.

This clonotype was recorded at least ten times. V and J are TRBV11-3 and TRBJ2-2; possibly TRBD1 for D (6 bases). Looked up from germline, CDR1 is SGHNT and CDR2 is YENEEA. The CDR3 is made up of 20 amino acids. Deletions cut 11 bases from V and 5 bases from J, with 36 bases between. CDR3 amino acids: CAAARARPEMGATGTGELFF. In DNA form, the CDR3 reads TGTGCCGCCGCCCGCGCCCGCCCGGAGATGGGGGCTACAGGGACCGGGGAGCTGTTTTTT.

This clonotype was counted between two and nine times. This chain uses TRBV20-1 with TRBJ2-1; tentatively, D is TRBD1 or TRBD2 (5 bases each). The V gene's germline CDR1 is DFQATT and CDR2 SNEGSKA (reference sequence). Trimming cost V 5 bases and J 3 bases, with 14 bases left between them. This CDR3 spans 14 amino acids. The CDR3 sequence: CSALNAGGYNEQFF. The DNA for the CDR3 is TGCAGTGCTCTCAACGCTGGGGGCTACAATGAGCAGTTCTTC.

This clonotype was counted ten times or more. CDR3 nucleotides: TGTGCCAGCAGCTTAGCGACAGCGGGAGGCTACAATGAGCAGTTCTTC. Amino acid sequence: CASSLATAGGYNEQFF. The chain has TRBV7-8 and TRBJ2-1; TRBD2 matches 9 bases. Germline V gene lookup returns CDR1 SGHVS and CDR2 FQNEAQ. This CDR3 has 16 residues. V lost 0 bases and J lost 3; bases outside the gene matches: 3.

In its sample, this clonotype was seen a few times. The chain links TRBV7-2 to TRBJ1-1, with 11 nucleotides matching TRBD1. Per germline, CDR1 SGHTA and CDR2 FQGNSA. Trimming cost V 5 bases and J 0 bases; bases outside gene matches: 5. CDR3 length equals 16 residues. This CDR3 reads CASSLGQGDMNTEAFF. The CDR3 nucleotides read TGTGCCAGCAGCCTGGGACAGGGGGACATGAACACTGAAGCTTTCTTT. Combining the CDR3 with reference TRBV7-2 and TRBJ1-1 gives the whole variable domain GAGVSQSPSNKVTEKGKDVELRCDPISGHTALYWYRQSLGQGLEFLIYFQGNSAPDKSGLPSDRFSAERTGGSVSTLTIQRTQQEDSAVYLCASSLGQGDMNTEAFFGQGTRLTVV.

This clonotype was detected only a few times. The gene calls are TRBV4-3 and TRBJ2-1, with 9 bases identical to TRBD2. CDR1 and CDR2 (germline): LGHNA, YSLEER. V trimming: 0 bases; J trimming: 4 bases; junction bases outside the gene matches: 16. CDR3 size: 20 residues. The CDR3: CASSQEGAPRTSGPYNEQFF. The CDR3 DNA reads as TGCGCCAGCAGCCAAGAGGGGGCCCCCCGAACTAGCGGGCCGTACAATGAGCAGTTCTTC.

The chain couples TRBV5-1 to TRBJ2-6, with D hard to call. The germline V and J ends were trimmed by 5 bases and 0 bases, with 18 bases remaining between them. This CDR3 spans 18 amino acids. Looked up from germline, CDR1 is SGHRS and CDR2 is YFSETQ. The CDR3 DNA is TGCGCCAGCAGTTTAGGTGGGAAACTCAACTCTGGGGCCAACGTCCTGACTTTC. Translation: CASSLGGKLNSGANVLTF.

This rearrangement joins TRBV11-3 to TRBJ2-2, with 7 nucleotides matching TRBD2. Germline V gene data show CDR1 as SGHNT and CDR2 as YENEEA. After removal of 5 bases from V and 0 bases from J, the junction contained 0 bases not matched to a gene. This CDR3 contains 14 residues. The CDR3: CASSGLANTGELFF. The CDR3 DNA is TGTGCCAGCAGCGGACTAGCGAACACCGGGGAGCTGTTTTTT.

The chain is built from TRBV30 and TRBJ2-1, with D possibly being TRBD2 (5 bases). V lost 3 bases, J lost 0 bases, and 15 bases lay in between. The CDR3 loop spans 16 amino acids. The V gene's germline CDR1 is GTSNPN and CDR2 SVGIG (reference sequence). DNA of the CDR3: TGTGCCTGGAGACCCCGGAGGAAGCCCTCCTACAATGAGCAGTTCTTC. This translates into CAWRPRRKPSYNEQFF.

This clonotype showed up many times. The rearrangement uses TRBV29-1 and TRBJ2-7, with 8 bases aligning to TRBD1. The CDR3 loop spans 13 amino acids. Germline assignment: CDR1 SQVTM and CDR2 ANQGSEA. The trim removed 6 bases at V and 8 bases at J, leaving 12 bases unmatched. Here the CDR3 reads CSVEGQALGQQYF. The DNA for the CDR3 is TGCAGCGTAGAGGGACAGGCCCTCGGACAGCAGTACTTC.

In this sample, this clonotype turned up many times. The chain links TRBV9 to TRBJ2-3, with 13 bases fitting TRBD2. V shed 4 bases and J 4 bases; nucleotides not matched to a gene: 6. This CDR3 has 16 amino acids. Germline-derived CDR1 and CDR2 are SGDLS and YYNGEE. The CDR3 loop reads CASSPRTSGRSDTQYF. In DNA, the CDR3 is TGTGCCAGCAGCCCAAGGACTAGCGGGAGATCAGATACGCAGTATTTT.